A single sample is the source of the 21 T cell receptor beta chains below, sequenced in a study of regulatory T cells in long-lasting Graves disease. To make TCR beta libraries, researchers used iRepertoire HTBI primers and Arm-PCR of CDR3 regions. MiXCR was run by TCRdb on the multiplex PCR reads, yielding one entry per CDR3 protein. Here the sample spans around 420,000 distinct CDR3 sequences, roughly 15% being singletons. Time point here: newly diagnosed GD, antithyroid drugs for less than 3 months. PBMC RNA served as the TCR library source. The sample was also linked to a second study, of T cells in Graves' hyperthyroidism and ophthalmopathy.

This specimen was peripheral blood mononuclear cells (PBMCs), taken at new diagnosis, from a patient treated with antithyroid drugs. These receptors were obtained from a woman in her forties with Graves disease.

As to this clonotype: Its ends do not fully match the called genes, so a read error is possible. The V call is TRBV5-1, the J call TRBJ1-4, with 8 nucleotides matching TRBD1. This CDR3 region has 15 residues. The germline V gene encodes CDR1 SGHRS and CDR2 YFSETQ. The CDR3 nucleotides read TGCGCCAGCAGCTTGGGACAGGGGAATAATGAAAATCTGTTTTTT. Its protein product is CASSLGQGNNENLFF.

This clonotype was picked up many times. The rearrangement joins TRBV12-3 or TRBV12-4 to TRBJ1-1; D might be TRBD1 (5 bases). V was cut by 6 bases and J by 4 bases, with 15 bases left in between. CDR3 length equals 14 residues. The CDR3 DNA follows: TGTGCCAGCAGGGTAGGACAAGCGGGCACTGAAGCTTTCTTT. Translated, it gives CASRVGQAGTEAFF.

The chain couples TRBV14 to TRBJ2-1; no firm D call. The CDR3 extends over 15 amino acids. Germline CDR1 SGHDN, CDR2 FVKESK. Trimming removed 2 bases at V and 6 bases at J, with 14 bases between. In DNA, the CDR3 is TGTGCCAGCAGCCAATTCAGGCACCTCGGCAATGAGCAGTTCTTC. This gives the protein CASSQFRHLGNEQFF.

The sample holds a few counts of this clonotype. Being one base from a much bigger clone, this may be a read error. This chain uses TRBV7-3 with TRBJ2-1; the D call may be TRBD1 or TRBD2 (6 bases each). Germline CDR1 reads SGHTA; CDR2 reads FQGTGA. The CDR3 sequence is 16 residues long. The CDR3 reads CASRLTGATPYNEQFF. The CDR3 DNA sequence: TGTGCCAGCCGCTTAACGGGGGCAACTCCCTACAATGAGCAGTTCTTC.

This clonotype appeared once. Since a much larger clone is just one base distant, this may be a read error. The chain uses TRBV20-1 and TRBJ2-2; no firm D call. The germline V gene encodes CDR1 DFQATT and CDR2 SNEGSKA (reference sequence). V was shortened by 0 bases and J by 4 bases, with 12 bases between the two germline ends. The CDR3 loop spans 15 amino acids. CDR3 nucleotide sequence: TGCAGTGCTAGAGACCGCACGAGAGGCACCGGGGAGCTGTTTTTT. Amino acids: CSARDRTRGTGELFF.

Many counts were recorded for this clonotype. V and J are TRBV7-3 and TRBJ2-3; D is tentatively TRBD1 or TRBD2 (6 bases each). Trimming shortened V by 4 bases and J by 0 bases, and 11 bases separated the two germline ends. The V gene's germline CDR1 is SGHTA and CDR2 FQGTGA. This CDR3 is built from 15 residues. The CDR3 loop reads CASSYLGGSTDTQYF. In nucleotides, the CDR3 is TGTGCCAGCAGCTACTTAGGGGGGAGCACAGATACGCAGTATTTT.

This clonotype was seen repeatedly, ten times or more. This chain uses TRBV5-5 with TRBJ2-7, with D uncertain. The germline V and J ends were trimmed by 0 bases and 8 bases, with 9 bases remaining between them. Per germline, CDR1 SGHKS and CDR2 YYEKEE (reference sequence). The CDR3 length is 12 residues. CDR3 sequence (DNA): TGTGCCAGCAGCTTGGCCCGAGGACAGCAGTACTTC. Protein sequence: CASSLARGQQYF.

This clonotype was observed a few times. The chain couples TRBV29-1 to TRBJ2-4, with D possibly matching TRBD1 (6 bases). The CDR3 runs 14 residues. Per germline, CDR1 SQVTM and CDR2 ANQGSEA. V gave up 4 bases and J gave up 6 bases, with 16 bases separating them. CDR3 region: CSVGEQGRGNIQYF. The CDR3 region has the DNA TGCAGCGTTGGGGAACAGGGCCGGGGAAACATTCAGTACTTC.

The chain carries TRBV19 and TRBJ2-7; D is uncertain. This CDR3 spans 13 amino acids. Trimming cost V 5 bases and J 2 bases, with 10 bases left between them. Germline CDR1 and CDR2: LNHDA and SQIVND (reference sequence). DNA of the CDR3: TGTGCCAGTAGTTCGGCAGCCACCTACGAGCAGTACTTC. This codes for CASSSAATYEQYF. The full variable domain, in which reference TRBV19 and TRBJ2-7 provide the parts outside the CDR3, is DGGITQSPKYLFRKEGQNVTLSCEQNLNHDAMYWYRQDPGQGLRLIYYSQIVNDFQKGDIAEGYSVSREKKESFPLTVTSAQKNPTAFYLCASSSAATYEQYFGPGTRLTVT.

At least ten counts were recorded for this clonotype. V usage is TRBV11-2 and J usage is TRBJ2-1, with 9 bases aligning to TRBD2. The CDR3 extends over 15 amino acids. The germline gives CDR1 SGHAT, CDR2 FQNNGV. J gave up 5 bases and V 6 bases, and 8 bases lay outside the gene matches. CDR3 coding DNA: TGTGCCAGCAGTCCCTCGCGGGGGGGGAACAATGAGCAGTTCTTC. It is translated as CASSPSRGGNNEQFF.

This clonotype was picked up many times. The chain recombines TRBV2 with TRBJ2-1; D assignment may be TRBD1 or TRBD2 (6 bases each). V dropped 11 bases and J dropped 7 bases, with 9 bases sitting between them. The CDR3 length is 10 residues. Germline V gives CDR1 SNHLY, CDR2 FYNNEI. The CDR3 region is CAWGANEQFF. The DNA for the CDR3 is TGTGCCTGGGGGGCAAATGAGCAGTTCTTC.

In this sample, this clonotype turned up many times. The chain has TRBV5-1 and TRBJ2-1; D is unresolved. Between the trimmed V and J ends, which lost 0 bases and 9 bases, there was a span of 13 bases. Germline loops: CDR1 SGHRS, CDR2 YFSETQ. The CDR3 totals 14 residues. The DNA for the CDR3 is TGCGCCAGCAGCTTGGGGCTAGTACACCGTGAGCAGTTCTTC. Residues: CASSLGLVHREQFF. Based on the CDR3 plus reference TRBV5-1 and TRBJ2-1, the full variable domain is KAGVTQTPRYLIKTRGQQVTLSCSPISGHRSVSWYQQTPGQGLQFLFEYFSETQRNKGNFPGRFSGRQFSNSRSEMNVSTLELGDSALYLCASSLGLVHREQFFGPGTRLTVL.

This clonotype has ten or more counts. The chain has TRBV6-5 and TRBJ2-7, with D tentatively TRBD2 (5 bases). CDR3 size: 15 residues. Germline V gives CDR1 MNHEY, CDR2 SVGAGI. The V gene lost 0 bases and the J gene lost 4 bases, with 13 bases spanning the gap. The CDR3 DNA sequence: TGTGCCAGCAGTTACTCGGAGCGCGGGCGATACGAGCAGTACTTC. Amino acids: CASSYSERGRYEQYF.

This clonotype was counted at least ten times. V gene TRBV11-3 combines with J gene TRBJ2-5; 10 nucleotides match TRBD1. The V gene end was trimmed by 1 base and the J gene end by 2 bases; junction bases not matched to a gene: 4. The length of the CDR3 is 16 residues. CDR1 and CDR2 from the germline V gene are SGHNT and YENEEA. The DNA of the CDR3 is TGTGCCAGCAGCTTAGGAAGGACAGGGGGACAAGAGACCCAGTACTTC. Its translation is CASSLGRTGGQETQYF.

The chain employs TRBV24-1 and TRBJ2-2; D ambiguous. There are 14 residues in the CDR3. Between the trimmed V and J ends, which lost 9 bases and 3 bases, there was a span of 13 bases. The V gene's germline CDR1 is KGHDR and CDR2 SFDVKD. CDR3: CATAPRLDTGELFF. The CDR3, as DNA: TGTGCCACCGCGCCGAGGTTGGACACCGGGGAGCTGTTTTTT.

J is TRBJ1-1 and V is TRBV4-1; D gene ambiguous. The CDR3 has 14 amino acids. From germline, CDR1 is MGHRA and CDR2 YSYEKL. Trimming removed 1 base from V and 0 bases from J, with 6 bases in between. The CDR3, as DNA: TGCGCCAGCAGCCAAGGACATATGAACACTGAAGCTTTCTTT. This translates into CASSQGHMNTEAFF.

The chain is built from TRBV3-1 and TRBJ1-5; D is ambiguous. The CDR3 runs 16 residues. Germline assignment: CDR1 LGHDT and CDR2 YNNKEL (reference sequence). Trimming removed 1 base at V and 4 bases at J, with 14 bases between. Written as DNA, the CDR3 is TGTGCCAGCAGCCAAGTCTCAGGCGGCAAGAATCAGCCCCAGCATTTT. It translates to CASSQVSGGKNQPQHF.

This clonotype is a singleton in its sample. The chain's CDR3 is CASSSGQGLGGNQPQHF. The DNA for the CDR3 is TGTGCCAGCAGTTCCGGACAGGGGCTAGGTGGCAATCAGCCCCAGCATTTT. This chain joins TRBV11-2 and TRBJ1-5; 9 bases fit TRBD1. CDR3 size: 17 residues. Looked up from germline, CDR1 is SGHAT and CDR2 is FQNNGV. J gave up 2 bases and V 6 bases, and 11 bases lay outside the gene matches.

This clonotype was recorded many times. The chain's CDR3 is CASSPSRWNEQFF. Here the CDR3 DNA reads TGTGCCAGCAGTCCCTCGCGATGGAATGAGCAGTTCTTC. The rearrangement links TRBV27 to TRBJ2-1; D not resolved. V was pared by 5 bases and J by 7 bases, with 12 bases between. This CDR3 is 13 amino acids long. The germline V gene encodes CDR1 MNHEY and CDR2 SMNVEV (reference sequence).

This clonotype was recorded many times. This rearrangement joins TRBV28 to TRBJ2-3; D gene unclear. This CDR3 spans 15 amino acids. CDR1 is MDHEN and CDR2 is SYDVKM in the germline V gene. V was trimmed by 1 base and J by 0 bases, leaving 8 bases between them. CDR3 residues: CASSLFGGSTDTQYF. CDR3 DNA sequence: TGTGCCAGCAGTTTATTTGGTGGAAGCACAGATACGCAGTATTTT.

This clonotype was observed once. The chain uses TRBV28 and TRBJ1-5; D is uncertain. The CDR3 contains 12 residues. Germline V lookup: CDR1 MDHEN, CDR2 SYDVKM. Trimming took 11 bases from V and 1 from J, leaving 9 bases between them. The CDR3 is CAGTKSNQPQHF. Written as DNA, the CDR3 is TGTGCCGGCACTAAAAGCAATCAGCCCCAGCATTTT.